This T cell receptor beta chain was retrieved from a study of blood T cell repertoires in COVID-19. Study in general: Sites across the United States, Italy and Spain contributed samples from acute and convalescent COVID-19. The cDNA or gDNA used as material had been derived from T cells, B-cell-depleted T cells, or PBMCs.

TCRdb's copy holds only in-frame clones and misses some; the assay was immunoSEQ multiplex PCR. The sample consists of approximately 170,000 clones, 70% to 90% of them appearing once. Germline V gene lookup returns CDR1 LNHDA and CDR2 SQIVND (reference sequence). After removal of 7 bases from V and 8 bases from J, the junction contained 11 bases not matched to a gene. The CDR3 runs to 15 residues. The sequenced sample was peripheral blood. The TCR was taken from a young man who had recovered from COVID-19. The chain recombines TRBV19 with TRBJ2-1, with TRBD2 identical over 10 bases. Written as DNA, the CDR3 is TGTGCCAGTAAGAGGGGGCTAGCGGGAGTCTATGAGCAGTTCTTC. Protein product: CASKRGLAGVYEQFF.